This T cell receptor (beta chain) is drawn from a study of T cell changes during pregnancy in multiple sclerosis (dated by TCRdb to the late 2010s). Looking at the study overall: The study looked at changes in the T cell repertoire across pregnancy in women with multiple sclerosis.

As regards this clone: It lacks a known antigen. The input lacks base qualities; no much larger clone sits a single base away.

The method was the immunoSEQ multiplex PCR assay. In its TCRdb copy, this immuneACCESS table keeps in-frame sequences only and misses some clones. Where compared with another copy, unresolved V genes explain less than half of these, and the others have no known cause. The sample table shows tens of thousands of clones, and over 80% are seen once. The top ten clones comprise approximately 0.6% of the sample. Unmatched junction bases come to 3, with V trimmed by 4 bases and J by 1 base. The germline V gene (reference sequence) provides CDR1 PRHDT and CDR2 FYEKMQ. Including cysteine and phenylalanine, the CDR3 has 14 amino acids. Solely the CDR3 DNA is kept, with 42 bases framed from the first base.

The specimen comprised CD4+ T cells from peripheral blood mononuclear cells, sampled after pregnancy. This TCR derives from a female donor with multiple sclerosis, enrolled in a pregnancy study. The rearrangement joined TRBV13 to TRBJ1-1; TRBD1 matches 7 bases in the middle. CDR3 reads: CASSSRTGNTEAFF. The DNA sequence follows: TGTGCCAGCAGCTCACGGACAGGGAACACTGAAGCTTTCTTT.